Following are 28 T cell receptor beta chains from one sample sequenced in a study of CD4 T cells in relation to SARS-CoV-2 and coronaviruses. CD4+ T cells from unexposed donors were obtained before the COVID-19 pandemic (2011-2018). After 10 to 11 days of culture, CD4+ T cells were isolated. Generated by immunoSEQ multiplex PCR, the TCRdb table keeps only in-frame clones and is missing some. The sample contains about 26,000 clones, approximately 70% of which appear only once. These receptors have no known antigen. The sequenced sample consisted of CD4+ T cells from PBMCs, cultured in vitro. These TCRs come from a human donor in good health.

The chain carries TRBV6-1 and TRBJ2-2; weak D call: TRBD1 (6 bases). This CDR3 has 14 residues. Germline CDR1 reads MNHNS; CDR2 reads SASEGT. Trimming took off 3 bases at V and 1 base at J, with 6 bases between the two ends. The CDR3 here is CASSDRGNTGELFF. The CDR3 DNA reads TGTGCCAGCAGTGACAGGGGGAACACCGGGGAGCTGTTTTTT.

In DNA form, the CDR3 reads TGCGCCAGCAGCCAGAGGCGACAGGGCGCAGCAGGGACTGAAGCTTTCTTT. Its translation: CASSQRRQGAAGTEAFF. V usage is TRBV5-1 and J usage is TRBJ1-1, with 7 bases fitting TRBD1. CDR3 length: 17 amino acids. The V gene's germline CDR1 is SGHRS and CDR2 YFSETQ. V shed 4 bases and J 5 bases; nucleotides not matched to a gene: 17. The full variable domain, with the rest looked up from reference TRBV5-1 and TRBJ1-1, is KAGVTQTPRYLIKTRGQQVTLSCSPISGHRSVSWYQQTPGQGLQFLFEYFSETQRNKGNFPGRFSGRQFSNSRSEMNVSTLELGDSALYLCASSQRRQGAAGTEAFFGQGTRLTVV.

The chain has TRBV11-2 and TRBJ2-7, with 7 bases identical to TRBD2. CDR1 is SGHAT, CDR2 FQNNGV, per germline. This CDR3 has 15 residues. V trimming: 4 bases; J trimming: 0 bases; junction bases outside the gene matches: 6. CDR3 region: CASSSMGLNSYEQYF. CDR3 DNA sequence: TGTGCCAGCAGCTCCATGGGACTAAACTCCTACGAGCAGTACTTC.

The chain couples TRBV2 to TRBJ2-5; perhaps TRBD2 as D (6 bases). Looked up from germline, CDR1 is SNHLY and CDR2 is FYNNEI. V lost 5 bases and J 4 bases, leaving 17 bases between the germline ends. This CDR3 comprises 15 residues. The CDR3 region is CASSRAVGGIETQYF. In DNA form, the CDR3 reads TGTGCCAGCAGTCGAGCGGTCGGGGGTATAGAGACCCAGTACTTC.

The CDR3 DNA follows: TGTGCCAGCAGCTTGGATGGACTAGCGGGAGGGCCCTACGAGCAGTACTTC. It is translated as CASSLDGLAGGPYEQYF. The genes are TRBV5-4 and TRBJ2-7; 15 bases fit TRBD2. The V gene's germline CDR1 is SGHNT and CDR2 YYREEE (reference sequence). The CDR3 is 17 amino acids. V was pared by 0 bases and J by 2 bases, with 3 bases of the junction left unmatched.

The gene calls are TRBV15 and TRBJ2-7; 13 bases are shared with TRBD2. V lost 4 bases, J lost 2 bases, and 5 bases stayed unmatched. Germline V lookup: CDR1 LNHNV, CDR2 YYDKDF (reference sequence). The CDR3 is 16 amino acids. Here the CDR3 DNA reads TGTGCCACCAGCACCCGCGGACTAGCGGGGGCCTACGAGCAGTACTTC. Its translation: CATSTRGLAGAYEQYF.

CDR3 in DNA: TGTGCCACGGGAGAGGGGGGGCCGGAGAACACTGAAGCTTTCTTT. Translation: CATGEGGPENTEAFF. The chain combines TRBV6-5 with TRBJ1-1; D might be TRBD1 (6 bases). Germline V gene data show CDR1 as MNHEY and CDR2 as SVGAGI. Trimming removed 10 bases from V and 1 base from J, with 19 bases in between. There are 15 residues in the CDR3.

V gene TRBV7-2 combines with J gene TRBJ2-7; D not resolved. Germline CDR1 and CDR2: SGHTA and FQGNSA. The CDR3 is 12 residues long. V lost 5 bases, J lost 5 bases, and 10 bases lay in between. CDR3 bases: TGTGCCAGCAGCCCCGGACGCGACGAGCAGTACTTC. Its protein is CASSPGRDEQYF. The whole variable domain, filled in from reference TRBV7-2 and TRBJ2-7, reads GAGVSQSPSNKVTEKGKDVELRCDPISGHTALYWYRQSLGQGLEFLIYFQGNSAPDKSGLPSDRFSAERTGGSVSTLTIQRTQQEDSAVYLCASSPGRDEQYFGPGTRLTVT.

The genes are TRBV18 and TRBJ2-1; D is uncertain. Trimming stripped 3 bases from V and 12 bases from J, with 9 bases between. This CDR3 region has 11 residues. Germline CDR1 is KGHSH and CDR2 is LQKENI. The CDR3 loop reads CASSPAAAQFF. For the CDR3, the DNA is TGTGCCAGCTCACCTGCCGCGGCGCAGTTCTTC.

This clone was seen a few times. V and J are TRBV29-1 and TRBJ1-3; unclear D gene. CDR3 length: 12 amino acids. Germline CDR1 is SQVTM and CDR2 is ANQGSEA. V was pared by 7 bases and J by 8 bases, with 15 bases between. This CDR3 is CSAVGSSDTIYF. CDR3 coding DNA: TGCAGCGCGGTGGGGTCCTCGGACACCATATATTTT. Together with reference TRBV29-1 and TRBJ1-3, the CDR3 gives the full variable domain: SAVISQKPSRDICQRGTSLTIQCQVDSQVTMMFWYRQQPGQSLTLIATANQGSEATYESGFVIDKFPISRPNLTFSTLTVSNMSPEDSSIYLCSAVGSSDTIYFGEGSWLTVV.

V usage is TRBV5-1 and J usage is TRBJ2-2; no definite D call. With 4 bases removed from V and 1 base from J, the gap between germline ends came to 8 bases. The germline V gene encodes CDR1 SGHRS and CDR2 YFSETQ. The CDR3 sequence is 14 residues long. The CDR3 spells CASSPRQNTGELFF. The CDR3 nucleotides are TGCGCCAGCAGCCCTAGACAGAACACCGGGGAGCTGTTTTTT.

In nucleotides, the CDR3 is TGTGCCAGCAGCTCGGGACAGGGGGCTTACGAGCAGTACTTC. Translation gives CASSSGQGAYEQYF. V and J are TRBV11-1 and TRBJ2-7; 12 bases agree with TRBD1. The CDR3 contains 14 residues. Germline V gene data show CDR1 as SGHAT and CDR2 as FQDESV (reference sequence). Trimming removed 4 bases from V and 4 bases from J; junction bases left unmatched: 2. Supplemented by reference TRBV11-1 and TRBJ2-7, the full variable domain reads EAEVAQSPRYKITEKSQAVAFWCDPISGHATLYWYRQILGQGPELLVQFQDESVVDDSQLPKDRFSAERLKGVDSTLKIQPAELGDSAMYLCASSSGQGAYEQYFGPGTRLTVT.

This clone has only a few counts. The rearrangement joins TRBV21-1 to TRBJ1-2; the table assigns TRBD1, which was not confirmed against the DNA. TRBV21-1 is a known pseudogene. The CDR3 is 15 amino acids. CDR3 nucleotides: TGTGCCAGCAGCTCTCGGGACAGGGATCACTATGGCTACACCTTC. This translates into CASSSRDRDHYGYTF.

The CDR3 region is CASTTKGAGLNQPQHF. The CDR3 DNA sequence: TGTGCCAGCACAACAAAAGGGGCAGGCCTTAATCAGCCCCAGCATTTT. The rearrangement uses TRBV6-6 and TRBJ1-5; TRBD1 might be the D (5 bases). CDR3 length: 16 residues. The germline gives CDR1 MNHNY, CDR2 SVGAGI (reference sequence). V gave up 7 bases and J gave up 4 bases, with 20 bases separating them.

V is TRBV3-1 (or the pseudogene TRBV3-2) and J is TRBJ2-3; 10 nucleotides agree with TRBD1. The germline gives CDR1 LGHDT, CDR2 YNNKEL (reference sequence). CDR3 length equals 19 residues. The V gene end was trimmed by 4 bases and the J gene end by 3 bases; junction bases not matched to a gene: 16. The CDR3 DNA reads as TGTGCCAGCAGCCCGAAGATAATTTCGACAGGGGGCAAAACAGATACGCAGTATTTT. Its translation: CASSPKIISTGGKTDTQYF.

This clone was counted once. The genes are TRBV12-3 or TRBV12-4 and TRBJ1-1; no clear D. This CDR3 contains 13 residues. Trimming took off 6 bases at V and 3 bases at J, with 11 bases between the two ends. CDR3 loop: CASSANQHTEAFF. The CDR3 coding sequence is TGTGCCAGCAGCGCAAACCAACACACTGAAGCTTTCTTT.

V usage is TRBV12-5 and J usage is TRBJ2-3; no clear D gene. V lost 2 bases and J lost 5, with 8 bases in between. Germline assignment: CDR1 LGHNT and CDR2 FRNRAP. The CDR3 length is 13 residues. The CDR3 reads CASGLNSQDTQYF. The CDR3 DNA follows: TGTGCTAGTGGTTTGAACAGTCAAGATACGCAGTATTTT.

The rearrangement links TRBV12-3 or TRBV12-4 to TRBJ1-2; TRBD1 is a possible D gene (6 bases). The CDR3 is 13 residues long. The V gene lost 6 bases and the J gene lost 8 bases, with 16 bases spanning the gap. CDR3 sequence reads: CASSAQGYGGYTF. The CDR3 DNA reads TGTGCCAGCAGCGCACAGGGCTACGGGGGCTACACCTTC.

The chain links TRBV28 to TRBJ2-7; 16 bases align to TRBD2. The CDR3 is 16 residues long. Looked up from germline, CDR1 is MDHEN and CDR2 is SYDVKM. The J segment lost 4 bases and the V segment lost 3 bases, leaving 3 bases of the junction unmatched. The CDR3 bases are TGTGCCAGCAGTTTGGGACTAGCGGGAGGGGGGTACGAGCAGTACTTC. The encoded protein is CASSLGLAGGGYEQYF.

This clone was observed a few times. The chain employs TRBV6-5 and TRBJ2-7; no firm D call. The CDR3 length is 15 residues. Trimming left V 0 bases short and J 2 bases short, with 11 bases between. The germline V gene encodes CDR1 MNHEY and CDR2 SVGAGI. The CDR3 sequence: CASSYSMLGPYEQYF. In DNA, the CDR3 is TGTGCCAGCAGTTACTCGATGCTAGGACCCTACGAGCAGTACTTC.

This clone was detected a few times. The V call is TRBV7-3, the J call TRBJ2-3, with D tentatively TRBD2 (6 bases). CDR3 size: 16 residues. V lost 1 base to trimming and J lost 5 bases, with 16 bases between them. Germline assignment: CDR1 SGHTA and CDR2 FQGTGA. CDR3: CASSLNGGLGGDTQYF. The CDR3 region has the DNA TGTGCCAGCAGCTTAAATGGAGGGCTCGGAGGAGATACGCAGTATTTT.

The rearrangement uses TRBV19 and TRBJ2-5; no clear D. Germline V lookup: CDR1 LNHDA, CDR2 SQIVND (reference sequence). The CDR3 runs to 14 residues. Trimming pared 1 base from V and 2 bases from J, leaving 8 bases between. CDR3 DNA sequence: TGTGCCAGTAGTATAGGGCTAGGACAAGAGACCCAGTACTTC. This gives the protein CASSIGLGQETQYF.

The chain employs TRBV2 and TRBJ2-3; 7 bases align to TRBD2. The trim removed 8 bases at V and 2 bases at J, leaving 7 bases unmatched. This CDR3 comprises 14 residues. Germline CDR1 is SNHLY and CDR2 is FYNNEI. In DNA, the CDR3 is TGTGCCAGCGGTCGGGGGGACTCCACAGATACGCAGTATTTT. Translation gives CASGRGDSTDTQYF.

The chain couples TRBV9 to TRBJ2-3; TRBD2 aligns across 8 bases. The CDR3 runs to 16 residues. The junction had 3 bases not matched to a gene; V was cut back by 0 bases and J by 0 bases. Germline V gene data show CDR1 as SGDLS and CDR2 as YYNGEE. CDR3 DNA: TGTGCCAGCAGCGTAGTCCCTAGCGGGAGCACAGATACGCAGTATTTT. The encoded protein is CASSVVPSGSTDTQYF.

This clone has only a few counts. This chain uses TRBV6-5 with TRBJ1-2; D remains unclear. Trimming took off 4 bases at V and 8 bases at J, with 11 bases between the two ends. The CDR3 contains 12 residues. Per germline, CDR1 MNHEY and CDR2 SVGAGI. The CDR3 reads CASSSLGAGYTF. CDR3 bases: TGTGCCAGCAGTTCATTAGGCGCCGGCTACACCTTC.

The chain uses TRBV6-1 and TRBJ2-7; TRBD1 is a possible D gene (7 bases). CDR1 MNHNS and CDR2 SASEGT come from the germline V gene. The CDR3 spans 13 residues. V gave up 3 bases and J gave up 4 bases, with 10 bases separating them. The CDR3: CASSDGGQYEQYF. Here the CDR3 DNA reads TGTGCCAGCAGTGACGGGGGACAGTACGAGCAGTACTTC.

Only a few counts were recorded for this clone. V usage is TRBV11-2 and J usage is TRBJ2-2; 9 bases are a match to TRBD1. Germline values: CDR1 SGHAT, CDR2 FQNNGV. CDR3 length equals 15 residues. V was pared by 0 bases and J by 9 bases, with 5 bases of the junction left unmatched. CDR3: CASSLEGQGSWELFF. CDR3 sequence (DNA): TGTGCCAGCAGCTTAGAGGGACAGGGTTCCTGGGAGCTGTTTTTT.

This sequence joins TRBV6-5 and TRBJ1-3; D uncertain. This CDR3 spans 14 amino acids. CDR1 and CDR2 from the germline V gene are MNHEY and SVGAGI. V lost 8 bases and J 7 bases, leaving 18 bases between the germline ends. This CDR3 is CASQSPGLGNTIYF. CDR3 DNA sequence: TGTGCCAGCCAATCCCCCGGTCTAGGGAACACCATATATTTT.